Each of the 31 T cell receptor beta chains below was sequenced from the same sample in a study of cytomegalovirus exposure and HLA in healthy donors. The PCR contained 60 Vbeta and 13 Jbeta primers. Some clones are missing from TCRdb's copy, which holds only in-frame ones; the method was immunoSEQ multiplex PCR. The listing records approximately 58,000 clones. The specimen was PBMCs. Receptors were obtained from a man younger than 40 in good health and CMV-seropositive.

The chain uses TRBV6-6 and TRBJ2-5; 11 bases are shared with TRBD2. The J call could be wrong; TRBJ2-7 is a better fit for the DNA end. Looked up from germline, CDR1 is MNHNY and CDR2 is SVGAGI (reference sequence). There are 16 residues in the CDR3. The CDR3 region has the DNA TGTGCCAGCAGCCACGGGGGACTAGCGGCCTCCTACGAGCAGTACTTC. Its translation is CASSHGGLAASYEQYF.

The chain links TRBV9 to TRBJ1-1, with a possible D match to TRBD1 (6 bases). The CDR3 covers 15 residues. CDR1 SGDLS and CDR2 YYNGEE come from the germline V gene. Trimming took off 3 bases at V and 1 base at J, with 13 bases between the two ends. The chain's CDR3 is CASSAGAGGNTEAFF. The CDR3 nucleotides read TGTGCCAGCAGCGCAGGGGCGGGGGGGAACACTGAAGCTTTCTTT.

The gene calls are TRBV11-3 and TRBJ2-7; 12 positions match TRBD2. The CDR3 extends over 16 amino acids. Germline V gene lookup returns CDR1 SGHNT and CDR2 YENEEA. V lost 5 bases, J lost 4 bases, and 9 bases stayed unmatched. CDR3 loop: CASSLRLAGDGYEQYF. The CDR3 DNA sequence: TGTGCCAGCAGCCTCCGACTAGCGGGAGATGGGTACGAGCAGTACTTC.

The chain uses TRBV30 and TRBJ2-1; unclear D gene. The germline gives CDR1 GTSNPN, CDR2 SVGIG (reference sequence). This CDR3 contains 11 residues. The V end lost 4 bases, the J end lost 9 bases, and 10 bases lay between the germline ends. The chain's CDR3 is CAWTVEVEQFF. CDR3 bases: TGTGCCTGGACCGTAGAGGTTGAGCAGTTCTTC.

By frequency, this clone registers medium-sized (0.01 to 0.1%). This rearrangement joins TRBV6-1 to TRBJ2-3; 9 bases align to TRBD2. Germline V gene lookup returns CDR1 MNHNS and CDR2 SASEGT. The CDR3 sequence is 14 residues long. Unmatched junction bases numbered 6, after V lost 7 bases and J lost 4 bases. CDR3 DNA: TGTGCCAGCACGAATAGCGGGAGTTCAGATACGCAGTATTTT. Translating gives CASTNSGSSDTQYF.

In DNA, the CDR3 is TGTGCCAGCTCACCGCAAGGGACAGGGAACACTGAAGCTTTCTTT. Protein: CASSPQGTGNTEAFF. The genes are TRBV18 and TRBJ1-1; the match to TRBD1 covers 8 bases. The CDR3 length is 15 residues. The germline gives CDR1 KGHSH, CDR2 LQKENI. J gave up 1 base and V 3 bases, and 4 bases lay outside the gene matches.

V usage is TRBV4-1 and J usage is TRBJ1-6; D may be TRBD1 (5 bases). V dropped 1 base and J dropped 2 bases, with 18 bases sitting between them. The germline gives CDR1 MGHRA, CDR2 YSYEKL. This CDR3 region has 19 residues. DNA for the CDR3: TGCGCCAGCAGCCAAGCCGCTGGGCTGACGGGGGCCTATAATTCACCCCTCCACTTT. This codes for CASSQAAGLTGAYNSPLHF.

The V gene is TRBV2, the J gene TRBJ1-1; 7 bases align to TRBD1. The CDR3 is 15 amino acids. Trimming removed 4 bases from V and 1 base from J; junction bases left unmatched: 6. Germline CDR1 is SNHLY and CDR2 is FYNNEI. CDR3 DNA: TGTGCCAGCAGTGTATACGGGACAGCGAACACTGAAGCTTTCTTT. Translation gives CASSVYGTANTEAFF.

The genes are TRBV5-1 and TRBJ2-5; D is perhaps TRBD2 (7 bases). V was shortened by 5 bases and J by 1 base, with 15 bases between the two germline ends. The CDR3 sequence is 15 residues long. Germline V gene lookup returns CDR1 SGHRS and CDR2 YFSETQ. The CDR3 DNA follows: TGCGCCAGCAGAGGGGGAGGGAGCAGCCAAGAGACCCAGTACTTC. It specifies CASRGGGSSQETQYF.

V is TRBV30 and J is TRBJ2-5; D is ambiguous. The CDR3 sequence is 12 residues long. Trimming stripped 0 bases from V and 2 bases from J, with 4 bases between. Looked up from germline, CDR1 is GTSNPN and CDR2 is SVGIG (reference sequence). CDR3 nucleotide sequence: TGTGCCTGGAGTGTACGGCAAGAGACCCAGTACTTC. Amino acids: CAWSVRQETQYF.

The chain is built from TRBV30 and TRBJ1-6; maybe TRBD1 (5 bases). V was shortened by 5 bases and J by 4 bases, with 9 bases between the two germline ends. Germline V gene lookup returns CDR1 GTSNPN and CDR2 SVGIG (reference sequence). This CDR3 spans 13 amino acids. CDR3 residues: CAWERGYNSPLHF. The CDR3 DNA is TGTGCCTGGGAACGGGGGTATAATTCACCCCTCCACTTT.

V gene TRBV6-5 combines with J gene TRBJ1-1; D gene uncertain. Germline values: CDR1 MNHEY, CDR2 SVGAGI. V lost 8 bases and J lost 1, with 11 bases in between. This CDR3 region has 13 residues. The CDR3 loop is CASGTNENTEAFF. The CDR3 region has the DNA TGTGCCAGCGGTACTAACGAGAACACTGAAGCTTTCTTT.

V and J are TRBV7-9 and TRBJ2-7; D not resolved. Germline CDR1 reads SEHNR; CDR2 reads FQNEAQ (reference sequence). Trimming left V 1 base short and J 6 bases short, with 10 bases between. This CDR3 is 13 amino acids long. This CDR3 is CASSLDRQREQYF. CDR3 DNA: TGTGCCAGCAGCTTAGACCGACAACGCGAGCAGTACTTC.

This sequence joins TRBV6-5 and TRBJ2-5; 9 nucleotides line up with TRBD2. The length of the CDR3 is 16 residues. CDR1 MNHEY and CDR2 SVGAGI come from the germline V gene. V trimming: 4 bases; J trimming: 2 bases; junction bases outside the gene matches: 8. CDR3 residues: CASSSPPGLAQETQYF. CDR3 nucleotides: TGTGCCAGCAGTTCCCCTCCGGGACTAGCACAAGAGACCCAGTACTTC.

The rearrangement uses TRBV29-1 and TRBJ1-1; 8 nucleotides match TRBD1. The CDR3 is 16 amino acids. Per germline, CDR1 SQVTM and CDR2 ANQGSEA. V was clipped by 4 bases and J by 0 bases; unmatched bases: 10. The CDR3 sequence is CSVVPTGVELNTEAFF. As DNA, the CDR3 is TGCAGCGTTGTCCCGACAGGGGTTGAGTTGAACACTGAAGCTTTCTTT.

V gene TRBV4-1 combines with J gene TRBJ2-5; 14 bases agree with TRBD2. CDR3 length: 17 residues. CDR1 is MGHRA and CDR2 is YSYEKL in the germline V gene. V trimming: 4 bases; J trimming: 2 bases; junction bases outside the gene matches: 6. This chain's CDR3 is CASSPGLAGVLQETQYF. CDR3 nucleotide sequence: TGCGCCAGCAGCCCGGGACTAGCGGGGGTCCTACAAGAGACCCAGTACTTC.

The chain links TRBV7-6 to TRBJ2-7; 12 nucleotides match TRBD2. Germline CDR1 is SGHVS and CDR2 is FNYEAQ. This CDR3 comprises 15 residues. V dropped 5 bases and J dropped 0; count of bases not matched to a gene: 2. CDR3 loop: CASSAGLAGSYEQYF. The CDR3 DNA is TGTGCCAGCAGCGCGGGACTAGCGGGCTCCTACGAGCAGTACTTC.

This sequence joins TRBV19 and TRBJ2-1, with 11 positions matching TRBD1. Germline-derived CDR1 and CDR2 are LNHDA and SQIVND (reference sequence). The J segment lost 4 bases and the V segment lost 4 bases, leaving 9 bases of the junction unmatched. This CDR3 has 17 amino acids. The CDR3 region has the DNA TGTGCCAGTAGTAAGGGACAGGGGGAAGCCCAATACAATGAGCAGTTCTTC. Protein product: CASSKGQGEAQYNEQFF. Combining the CDR3 with reference TRBV19 and TRBJ2-1 gives the whole variable domain DGGITQSPKYLFRKEGQNVTLSCEQNLNHDAMYWYRQDPGQGLRLIYYSQIVNDFQKGDIAEGYSVSREKKESFPLTVTSAQKNPTAFYLCASSKGQGEAQYNEQFFGPGTRLTVL.

The chain carries TRBV10-3 and TRBJ2-7, with TRBD2 identical over 8 bases. V lost 2 bases and J lost 5; bases outside the gene matches: 8. Germline values: CDR1 ENHRY, CDR2 SYGVKD. The CDR3 spans 15 residues. The CDR3 DNA reads TGTGCCATCAGTGAGAACTTAAGCGGGAGCAACGAGCAGTACTTC. It yields the protein CAISENLSGSNEQYF.

V is TRBV7-9 and J is TRBJ1-5; 9 bases match TRBD1. Losses at the gene ends were 5 bases for V and 7 bases for J; bases not matched to a gene: 12. The germline V gene encodes CDR1 SEHNR and CDR2 FQNEAQ (reference sequence). This CDR3 has 16 amino acids. CDR3 nucleotides: TGTGCCAGCAGCAGGGGGGGACAGGGCCCGGTGCAGCCCCAGCATTTT. Translating gives CASSRGGQGPVQPQHF.

This chain uses TRBV7-6 with TRBJ1-5; tentatively, D is TRBD1 (5 bases). V shed 3 bases and J shed 4 bases, with 7 bases lying between them. Germline V gene lookup returns CDR1 SGHVS and CDR2 FNYEAQ. This CDR3 has 13 residues. CDR3 bases: TGTGCCAGCAGCTTTGACAGTAATCAGCCCCAGCATTTT. This codes for CASSFDSNQPQHF.

This rearrangement joins TRBV7-6 to TRBJ2-5, with a tentative D call TRBD1 (5 bases). The CDR3 sequence is 13 residues long. V lost 7 bases and J 5 bases, leaving 14 bases between the germline ends. CDR1 SGHVS and CDR2 FNYEAQ come from the germline V gene. Written as DNA, the CDR3 is TGTGCCAGCAACCTTGGATCAGGGGAGACCCAGTACTTC. This codes for CASNLGSGETQYF. The entire variable domain, with the rest obtained from reference TRBV7-6 and TRBJ2-5, is as follows: GAGVSQSPRYKVTKRGQDVALRCDPISGHVSLYWYRQALGQGPEFLTYFNYEAQQDKSGLPNDRFSAERPEGSISTLTIQRTEQRDSAMYRCASNLGSGETQYFGPGTRLLVL.

The V gene is TRBV7-9, the J gene TRBJ1-2, with D possibly TRBD1 on 5 matching bases. The CDR3 has 16 amino acids. Germline CDR1 SEHNR, CDR2 FQNEAQ (reference sequence). V lost 5 bases to trimming and J lost 5 bases, with 21 bases between them. DNA for the CDR3: TGTGCCAGCAGCCGACCACCCCCGGGGGGTCTATATGGCTACACCTTC. Protein sequence: CASSRPPPGGLYGYTF.

The V gene is TRBV18, the J gene TRBJ1-3; D ambiguous. Trimming shortened V by 8 bases and J by 3 bases, and 20 bases separated the two germline ends. Germline CDR1 reads KGHSH; CDR2 reads LQKENI. There are 16 residues in the CDR3. CDR3: CASALTGLAGGNTIYF. The CDR3 coding sequence is TGTGCCAGCGCACTGACCGGGTTGGCCGGTGGAAACACCATATATTTT.

The chain carries TRBV11-3 and TRBJ2-1, with unresolved D. The germline V and J ends were trimmed by 6 bases and 4 bases, with 7 bases remaining between them. The CDR3 extends over 12 amino acids. The V gene's germline CDR1 is SGHNT and CDR2 YENEEA. CDR3 residues: CASRLLYNEQFF. As DNA, the CDR3 is TGTGCCAGCAGATTATTATACAATGAGCAGTTCTTC. Looking up the rest from reference TRBV11-3 and TRBJ2-1 gives the full variable domain: EAGVVQSPRYKIIEKKQPVAFWCNPISGHNTLYWYLQNLGQGPELLIRYENEEAVDDSQLPKDRFSAERLKGVDSTLKIQPAELGDSAVYLCASRLLYNEQFFGPGTRLTVL.

The chain combines TRBV6-5 with TRBJ1-4, with TRBD1 identical over 7 bases. CDR1 MNHEY and CDR2 SVGAGI come from the germline V gene. CDR3 length: 15 amino acids. With 5 bases clipped from V and 5 bases from J, the junction kept 8 bases outside the gene matches. The CDR3 reads CASSNGATGNEKLFF. CDR3 DNA: TGTGCCAGCAGTAACGGCGCGACAGGGAATGAAAAACTGTTTTTT.

This chain uses TRBV16 with TRBJ2-7; D is perhaps TRBD1 (6 bases). Trimming shortened V by 4 bases and J by 6 bases, and 19 bases separated the two germline ends. From germline, CDR1 is KGHSY and CDR2 FQNENV. The length of the CDR3 is 15 residues. The CDR3 nucleotides are TGTGCCAGCAGCCCCCCACAGGGAATGGGTCCCGAGCAGTACTTC. As protein: CASSPPQGMGPEQYF.

This chain connects TRBV13 to TRBJ2-5, with D unclear. CDR1 is PRHDT and CDR2 is FYEKMQ in the germline V gene (reference sequence). V dropped 5 bases and J dropped 5 bases, with 12 bases sitting between them. The CDR3 length is 13 residues. CDR3 bases: TGTGCCAGCAGCGCCGAGCTCTCGGAGACCCAGTACTTC. Its protein is CASSAELSETQYF.

J is TRBJ1-3 and V is TRBV5-4; D uncertain. Germline loops: CDR1 SGHNT, CDR2 YYREEE (reference sequence). V shed 4 bases and J shed 0 bases, with 11 bases lying between them. The CDR3 runs to 15 residues. In DNA form, the CDR3 reads TGTGCCAGCAGCATGGACGGACTCTCTGGAAACACCATATATTTT. This encodes CASSMDGLSGNTIYF.

The chain combines TRBV28 with TRBJ2-7; 8 bases are a match to TRBD1. J was trimmed by 6 bases and V by 4 bases; bases with no gene match: 8. This CDR3 has 14 amino acids. CDR1 and CDR2 from the germline V gene are MDHEN and SYDVKM. The CDR3 DNA is TGTGCCAGCAGTTGGACAGGGACCTGGAGCGAGCAGTACTTC. Its protein product is CASSWTGTWSEQYF.

The rearrangement joins TRBV13 to TRBJ1-3; D remains unclear. The V gene lost 5 bases and the J gene lost 0 bases, with 8 bases spanning the gap. The germline gives CDR1 PRHDT, CDR2 FYEKMQ (reference sequence). The length of the CDR3 is 14 residues. The DNA of the CDR3 is TGTGCCAGCAGCCCGAGTCTCTCTGGAAACACCATATATTTT. Translated, it gives CASSPSLSGNTIYF.